The source of this T cell receptor (beta chain) is a study of blood T cell repertoires in COVID-19. On the study more broadly: The cDNA or gDNA used as material had been derived from T cells, B-cell-depleted T cells, or PBMCs.

Trimming pared 10 bases from V and 3 bases from J, leaving 10 bases between. CDR1 and CDR2 from the germline V gene are MDHEN and SYDVKM. The CDR3 extends over 12 amino acids. Those enrolled, adults aged roughly 18 to 95 years, came from 25 or so US areas. Participants' reported clinical history set cohort assignment. Only in-frame clones appear in the TCRdb table, and some are missing; sequencing was by immunoSEQ multiplex PCR. The sample records approximately 310,000 clones, approximately 91% being singletons. This TCR was recovered from a man aged 55 to 70 who had recovered from COVID-19. Sequencing input: PBMCs or T cells enriched from blood (not recorded which). The chain uses TRBV28 and TRBJ2-1, with a tentative D call TRBD1 (6 bases). CDR3 DNA sequence: TGTGCCACGTCGGACAGCTACAATGAGCAGTTCTTC. Protein: CATSDSYNEQFF.